The 20 T cell receptor beta chains given below trace back to one sample, sequenced in a study of T cell repertoires in cytomegalovirus infection. MiXCR was run by TCRdb on the reads, yielding one entry per CDR3 protein. The sample contains 200,000 to 300,000 distinct CDR3 sequences, roughly 15% of which appear only once. The sample consisted of PBMCs. The source is a human donor in good health (CMV status not recorded). Some clones in this sample may be carry-over from other donors' samples.

The chain couples TRBV6-2 or TRBV6-3 to TRBJ2-1; D remains unclear. The CDR3 is 11 amino acids. The germline CDR1 and CDR2 sequences are MNHEY and SVGEGT. Trimming shortened V by 5 bases and J by 10 bases, and 9 bases separated the two germline ends. The CDR3 sequence is CASSLPGEQFF. The DNA of the CDR3 is TGTGCCAGCAGTCTCCCCGGGGAGCAGTTCTTC.

V usage is TRBV6-2 or TRBV6-3 and J usage is TRBJ2-2, with 9 bases that match TRBD1. The CDR3 is 16 residues long. V shed 7 bases and J 6 bases; nucleotides not matched to a gene: 12. The V gene's germline CDR1 is MNHEY and CDR2 SVGEGT. The CDR3 DNA reads as TGTGCCAGCACCCCGGAGGGACAGGGAAATTCCGGGGAGCTGTTTTTT. Translation gives CASTPEGQGNSGELFF.

This clonotype was counted many times. This chain connects TRBV19 to TRBJ1-4; the D is unclear. Germline lookup yields CDR1 LNHDA and CDR2 SQIVND (reference sequence). V lost 3 bases to trimming and J lost 0 bases, with 5 bases between them. The CDR3 has 14 amino acids. The CDR3 here is CASSIYTTNEKLFF. The CDR3 DNA reads as TGTGCCAGTAGTATCTACACAACTAATGAAAAACTGTTTTTT.

This clonotype was found many times. V and J are TRBV6-4 and TRBJ1-5; unclear D gene. Germline CDR1 and CDR2: MRHNA and SNTAGT. CDR3 size: 14 residues. The V end lost 2 bases, the J end lost 3 bases, and 8 bases lay between the germline ends. The CDR3 nucleotides read TGTGCCAGCAGTGACGGGGAGACCAATCAGCCCCAGCATTTT. Translated, it gives CASSDGETNQPQHF.

The chain carries TRBV29-1 and TRBJ2-7, with 8 bases fitting TRBD1. The V gene's germline CDR1 is SQVTM and CDR2 ANQGSEA. The CDR3 length is 13 residues. V dropped 4 bases and J dropped 3; count of bases not matched to a gene: 5. The CDR3 here is CSVGRQGYYEQYF. For the CDR3, the DNA is TGCAGCGTTGGGAGACAGGGGTACTACGAGCAGTACTTC.

The chain links TRBV12-3 or TRBV12-4 to TRBJ2-7, with D tentatively TRBD2 (6 bases). V was pared by 4 bases and J by 0 bases, with 13 bases between. There are 15 residues in the CDR3. CDR3 DNA sequence: TGTGCCAGCAGTTCGGGACTCTCCTACTCCTACGAGCAGTACTTC. It yields the protein CASSSGLSYSYEQYF.

CDR3 sequence reads: CSAWEGREGRGNEQFF. The CDR3 nucleotides are TGCAGCGCCTGGGAGGGGCGGGAGGGCCGGGGCAATGAGCAGTTCTTC. V gene TRBV29-1 combines with J gene TRBJ2-1; 9 nucleotides align to TRBD2. This CDR3 is 16 amino acids long. Germline CDR1 SQVTM, CDR2 ANQGSEA. The J segment lost 6 bases and the V segment lost 7 bases, leaving 16 bases of the junction unmatched.

This clonotype has just a few counts. V and J are TRBV4-2 and TRBJ1-2; TRBD1 matches at 10 bases. The germline V gene encodes CDR1 LGHNA and CDR2 YNFKEQ. J gave up 7 bases and V 1 base, and 6 bases lay outside the gene matches. This CDR3 spans 15 amino acids. CDR3 loop: CASSQADRGQGGYTF. In DNA form, the CDR3 reads TGTGCCAGCAGCCAAGCCGACAGGGGGCAGGGTGGCTACACCTTC.

A remark on this clonotype: A single base separates this from a much larger clone, so it may be a read error. The genes are TRBV7-2 and TRBJ2-7; perhaps D is TRBD1 or TRBD2 (5 bases each). V dropped 8 bases and J dropped 6 bases, with 17 bases sitting between them. There are 13 residues in the CDR3. Germline V gives CDR1 SGHTA, CDR2 FQGNSA. For the CDR3, the DNA is TGTGCCAGCGGCGACCCGGGGACGCCCGAGCAGTACTTC. It yields the protein CASGDPGTPEQYF. Filled out from reference TRBV7-2 and TRBJ2-7, the complete variable domain reads GAGVSQSPSNKVTEKGKDVELRCDPISGHTALYWYRQSLGQGLEFLIYFQGNSAPDKSGLPSDRFSAERTGGSVSTLTIQRTQQEDSAVYLCASGDPGTPEQYFGPGTRLTVT.

This chain joins TRBV19 and TRBJ2-1; 7 positions agree with TRBD2. Unmatched junction bases numbered 9, after V lost 2 bases and J lost 8 bases. Germline values: CDR1 LNHDA, CDR2 SQIVND (reference sequence). This CDR3 has 15 residues. The CDR3 reads CASSIPAGASHEQFF. For the CDR3, the DNA is TGTGCCAGTAGTATACCCGCGGGAGCTTCCCATGAGCAGTTCTTC.

The rearrangement uses TRBV20-1 and TRBJ2-3; a possible D gene is TRBD2 (5 bases). CDR1 is DFQATT, CDR2 SNEGSKA, per germline (reference sequence). The CDR3 is made up of 15 amino acids. V gave up 3 bases and J gave up 0 bases, with 13 bases separating them. The DNA of the CDR3 is TGCAGTGCTAGGGTTCGAGGGAGTAGCACAGATACGCAGTATTTT. Encoded protein: CSARVRGSSTDTQYF.

The chain couples TRBV5-1 to TRBJ1-6; 7 positions agree with TRBD1. V was pared by 0 bases and J by 5 bases, with 2 bases of the junction left unmatched. Germline V CDR1 and CDR2: SGHRS, YFSETQ. The CDR3 loop spans 15 amino acids. CDR3: CASSLEGADNSPLHF. The CDR3 nucleotides are TGCGCCAGCAGCTTGGAGGGGGCGGATAATTCACCCCTCCACTTT.

This clonotype was counted a few times. The rearrangement links TRBV5-6 to TRBJ2-4; 15 bases match TRBD2. The CDR3 is 16 amino acids. The J segment lost 13 bases and the V segment lost 1 base, leaving 9 bases of the junction unmatched. The germline CDR1 and CDR2 sequences are SGHDT and YYEEEE. The DNA for the CDR3 is TGTGCCAGCAGCTTGAATCCGGGACTAGCGGGGGGCCAACAGTACTTC. Its protein product is CASSLNPGLAGGQQYF.

Many counts were recorded for this clonotype. The genes are TRBV7-2 and TRBJ2-7; D gene uncertain. CDR3 length equals 12 residues. Trimming cost V 5 bases and J 4 bases, with 9 bases left between them. Germline CDR1 and CDR2: SGHTA and FQGNSA. The CDR3 bases are TGTGCCAGCAGCCCTCAAAAATACGAGCAGTACTTC. Protein: CASSPQKYEQYF.

This clonotype was counted only a few times. The chain has TRBV4-3 and TRBJ2-1; D gene ambiguous. Trimming took off 1 base at V and 5 bases at J, with 12 bases between the two ends. The germline V gene encodes CDR1 LGHNA and CDR2 YSLEER. The CDR3 has 15 amino acids. The chain's CDR3 is CASSQVSNGNNEQFF. The CDR3 region has the DNA TGCGCCAGCAGCCAAGTCTCTAACGGCAACAATGAGCAGTTCTTC.

The table lists this clonotype with many counts. This chain links TRBV7-2 with TRBJ2-3, with 12 bases aligning to TRBD2. Per germline, CDR1 SGHTA and CDR2 FQGNSA. The CDR3 is made up of 16 amino acids. Unmatched junction bases numbered 7, after V lost 4 bases and J lost 5 bases. CDR3: CASSSLGLAGQDTQYF. The CDR3 nucleotides are TGTGCCAGCAGCTCCCTCGGACTAGCGGGGCAAGATACGCAGTATTTT.

Ten or more counts support this clonotype. The CDR3 spells CASSQAIVGTSGRYEQFF. DNA for the CDR3: TGCGCCAGCAGCCAAGCGATCGTCGGAACTAGCGGGAGGTATGAGCAGTTCTTC. The rearrangement joins TRBV4-3 to TRBJ2-1; 12 bases match TRBD2. The V gene end was trimmed by 1 base and the J gene end by 8 bases; junction bases not matched to a gene: 12. The CDR3 is made up of 18 amino acids. Germline CDR1 LGHNA, CDR2 YSLEER.

This clonotype was recorded at least ten times. The gene calls are TRBV19 and TRBJ1-5; a weak D match, TRBD1 (5 bases). This CDR3 region has 14 residues. V lost 8 bases and J lost 1, with 12 bases in between. In germline, CDR1 is LNHDA, CDR2 SQIVND (reference sequence). The CDR3 reads CASGGSSSNQPQHF. The CDR3 DNA is TGTGCCAGTGGGGGGTCATCGAGCAATCAGCCCCAGCATTTT. Full variable domain (missing parts from reference TRBV19 and TRBJ1-5): DGGITQSPKYLFRKEGQNVTLSCEQNLNHDAMYWYRQDPGQGLRLIYYSQIVNDFQKGDIAEGYSVSREKKESFPLTVTSAQKNPTAFYLCASGGSSSNQPQHFGDGTRLSIL.

The table lists this clonotype with a few counts. V gene TRBV20-1 combines with J gene TRBJ1-1, with D possibly TRBD1 on 6 matching bases. CDR1 is DFQATT, CDR2 SNEGSKA, per germline (reference sequence). There are 15 residues in the CDR3. V lost 3 bases and J lost 1, with 15 bases in between. Written as DNA, the CDR3 is TGCAGTGCTAGCGAACTTTTGACAGGGAACACTGAAGCTTTCTTT. This translates into CSASELLTGNTEAFF.

The table lists this clonotype with many counts. The gene calls are TRBV7-2 and TRBJ2-3; D is ambiguous. Trimming shortened V by 1 base and J by 6 bases, and 8 bases separated the two germline ends. This CDR3 has 13 residues. Per germline, CDR1 SGHTA and CDR2 FQGNSA. The CDR3 DNA reads as TGTGCCAGCAGCTTAGGGGTGCAGGATACGCAGTATTTT. It yields the protein CASSLGVQDTQYF.